Listed below are T cell receptor beta chains from one sample, sequenced in a study of Graves' ophthalmopathy and Graves' hyperthyroidism. From the multiplex PCR reads, TCRdb called clonotypes with MiXCR, one entry per CDR3 protein. This sample yields hundreds of thousands of distinct CDR3 sequences, of which 20% to 25% are seen a single time; around 3.1% belongs to the top ten. The material sequenced was peripheral blood. Source of these receptors: a woman aged 18-29 years with stable Graves' hyperthyroidism. Both conserved end residues are part of each CDR3. The order of the fields is D gene, clone size, V gene, J gene, CDR3 protein, CDR3 DNA. The D gene is left open where the match is weak. Rows give clone size only sometimes, using once, few, many, or a class for an expanded clone.

d_gene: .; abundance: many; v_gene: TRBV6-5; j_gene: TRBJ2-7; CDR3aa: CASSYGDHLSYEQYF; CDR3nt: TGTGCCAGCAGTTACGGGGACCATCTTTCCTACGAGCAGTACTTC
d_gene: .; abundance: few; v_gene: TRBV27; j_gene: TRBJ2-5; CDR3aa: CASSLSIPLPAGETQYF; CDR3nt: TGTGCCAGCAGTTTATCGATCCCCTTACCGGCCGGGGAGACCCAGTACTTC
d_gene: .; abundance: many; v_gene: TRBV15; j_gene: TRBJ2-5; CDR3aa: CATSRDRSVETQYF; CDR3nt: TGTGCCACCAGCAGAGATCGGTCGGTAGAGACCCAGTACTTC
d_gene: .; abundance: many; v_gene: TRBV28; j_gene: TRBJ2-4; CDR3aa: CASQWVSPAKNIKYF; CDR3nt: TGTGCCAGCCAATGGGTCAGTCCAGCCAAAAACATTAAGTACTTC
d_gene: TRBD2; abundance: many; v_gene: TRBV7-2; j_gene: TRBJ2-7; CDR3aa: CASSSLAGPYEQYF; CDR3nt: TGTGCCAGCAGCTCACTAGCGGGCCCCTACGAGCAGTACTTC
d_gene: TRBD1; abundance: many; v_gene: TRBV19; j_gene: TRBJ2-2; CDR3aa: CASRDRGDANTGELFF; CDR3nt: TGTGCCAGTAGAGACAGGGGTGACGCGAACACCGGGGAGCTGTTTTTT
d_gene: .; abundance: .; v_gene: TRBV4-2; j_gene: TRBJ1-2; CDR3aa: CASSRDTGRDYGYTF; CDR3nt: TGTGCCAGCAGCCGCGACACGGGGCGGGATTATGGCTACACCTTC
d_gene: .; abundance: many; v_gene: TRBV20-1; j_gene: TRBJ2-4; CDR3aa: CSARPIRTQNIQYF; CDR3nt: TGCAGTGCTAGGCCTATACGGACTCAAAACATTCAGTACTTC
d_gene: TRBD1; abundance: many; v_gene: TRBV6-1; j_gene: TRBJ1-2; CDR3aa: CASSTGGGGYTF; CDR3nt: TGTGCCAGCAGCACAGGGGGCGGTGGCTACACCTTC
d_gene: .; abundance: many; v_gene: TRBV20-1; j_gene: TRBJ1-1; CDR3aa: CSARAWGWENTEAFF; CDR3nt: TGCAGTGCTAGAGCCTGGGGGTGGGAGAACACTGAAGCTTTCTTT
d_gene: TRBD1; abundance: many; v_gene: TRBV12-3/TRBV12-4; j_gene: TRBJ2-7; CDR3aa: CASSHRGPAYEQYF; CDR3nt: TGTGCCAGCAGCCACAGGGGGCCTGCCTACGAGCAGTACTTC
d_gene: .; abundance: many; v_gene: TRBV29-1; j_gene: TRBJ2-2; CDR3aa: CSVRSPRTGELFF; CDR3nt: TGCAGCGTCCGGAGCCCACGGACGGGGGAGCTGTTTTTT
d_gene: .; abundance: many; v_gene: TRBV12-3/TRBV12-4; j_gene: TRBJ1-2; CDR3aa: CASSPHRVGGYTF; CDR3nt: TGTGCCAGCAGTCCTCACAGGGTCGGCGGCTACACCTTC
d_gene: .; abundance: many; v_gene: TRBV20-1; j_gene: TRBJ2-5; CDR3aa: CSAVDGTKNLQETQYF; CDR3nt: TGCAGTGCAGTAGACGGGACAAAGAATCTACAAGAGACCCAGTACTTC
d_gene: .; abundance: many; v_gene: TRBV6-1; j_gene: TRBJ1-3; CDR3aa: CASKPGTNGNTIYF; CDR3nt: TGTGCCAGCAAACCCGGGACGAACGGAAACACCATATATTTT
d_gene: TRBD2; abundance: many; v_gene: TRBV20-1; j_gene: TRBJ2-5; CDR3aa: CSASLAGYQETQYF; CDR3nt: TGCAGTGCTAGTCTAGCGGGGTACCAAGAGACCCAGTACTTC
d_gene: TRBD1; abundance: few; v_gene: TRBV18; j_gene: TRBJ2-5; CDR3aa: CASSPNRGGETQYF; CDR3nt: TGTGCCAGCTCCCCCAACAGGGGCGGGGAGACCCAGTACTTC
d_gene: .; abundance: many; v_gene: TRBV29-1; j_gene: TRBJ2-5; CDR3aa: CSVEDRGYQETQYF; CDR3nt: TGCAGCGTTGAAGATCGGGGATACCAAGAGACCCAGTACTTC
d_gene: .; abundance: .; v_gene: TRBV28; j_gene: TRBJ1-5; CDR3aa: CASSLGGWGQPQHF; CDR3nt: TGTGCCAGCAGTTTGGGGGGCTGGGGTCAGCCCCAGCATTTT
d_gene: TRBD1; abundance: .; v_gene: TRBV24-1; j_gene: TRBJ1-5; CDR3aa: CATRQGVGQPQHF; CDR3nt: TGTGCCACCCGACAGGGGGTAGGTCAGCCCCAGCATTTT
d_gene: .; abundance: many; v_gene: TRBV29-1; j_gene: TRBJ1-2; CDR3aa: CSVDMGFGYTF; CDR3nt: TGCAGCGTTGACATGGGATTTGGCTACACCTTC
d_gene: .; abundance: once; v_gene: TRBV2; j_gene: TRBJ2-7; CDR3aa: CASSGGVLSYEQYF; CDR3nt: TGTGCCAGCAGTGGCGGGGTCCTATCCTACGAGCAGTACTTC
d_gene: .; abundance: many; v_gene: TRBV7-2; j_gene: TRBJ1-1; CDR3aa: CASSLTVDFEAFF; CDR3nt: TGTGCCAGCAGCTTAACAGTGGACTTTGAAGCTTTCTTT
d_gene: .; abundance: many; v_gene: TRBV2; j_gene: TRBJ1-1; CDR3aa: CASSDEILDTEAFF; CDR3nt: TGTGCCAGCAGTGACGAGATCTTGGACACTGAAGCTTTCTTT
d_gene: .; abundance: many; v_gene: TRBV27; j_gene: TRBJ2-7; CDR3aa: CASRPGGGQYEQYF; CDR3nt: TGTGCCAGCAGACCAGGGGGGGGGCAATACGAGCAGTACTTC
d_gene: .; abundance: many; v_gene: TRBV11-2; j_gene: TRBJ2-4; CDR3aa: CASSLEGWALSRNDKNIQYF; CDR3nt: TGTGCCAGCAGCTTAGAAGGGTGGGCTTTAAGCCGGAATGACAAAAACATTCAGTACTTC
d_gene: .; abundance: .; v_gene: TRBV13; j_gene: TRBJ2-7; CDR3aa: CASSPPDGGNYEQYF; CDR3nt: TGTGCCAGCAGCCCCCCTGACGGCGGGAACTACGAGCAGTACTTC
d_gene: TRBD1; abundance: .; v_gene: TRBV6-5; j_gene: TRBJ2-7; CDR3aa: CASSWPEAGGSEQYF; CDR3nt: TGTGCCAGCAGTTGGCCTGAGGCAGGGGGAAGCGAGCAGTACTTC
d_gene: TRBD2; abundance: many; v_gene: TRBV5-1; j_gene: TRBJ2-5; CDR3aa: CASSLRVAGDETQYF; CDR3nt: TGCGCCAGCAGCTTGAGGGTAGCGGGAGATGAGACCCAGTACTTC
d_gene: TRBD1; abundance: .; v_gene: TRBV6-5; j_gene: TRBJ1-1; CDR3aa: CASSHAGGLNTEAFF; CDR3nt: TGTGCCAGCAGTCACGCAGGGGGCTTGAACACTGAAGCTTTCTTT
d_gene: .; abundance: many; v_gene: TRBV5-5; j_gene: TRBJ1-2; CDR3aa: CASSFYGYNCGYTF; CDR3nt: TGTGCCAGCAGCTTCTACGGTTATAACTGTGGCTACACCTTC
d_gene: .; abundance: .; v_gene: TRBV28; j_gene: TRBJ1-2; CDR3aa: CASGRTQGTDGYTF; CDR3nt: TGTGCCAGCGGCCGGACCCAGGGAACAGATGGCTACACCTTC
d_gene: .; abundance: .; v_gene: TRBV12-3/TRBV12-4; j_gene: TRBJ2-5; CDR3aa: CASSSTPHWETQYF; CDR3nt: TGTGCCAGCAGTTCGACACCTCATTGGGAGACCCAGTACTTC
d_gene: .; abundance: many; v_gene: TRBV6-5; j_gene: TRBJ1-1; CDR3aa: CASSFPFGGAEAFF; CDR3nt: TGTGCCAGCAGCTTTCCCTTCGGGGGGGCTGAAGCTTTCTTT
d_gene: TRBD2; abundance: many; v_gene: TRBV11-2; j_gene: TRBJ2-7; CDR3aa: CASSLETSGRYEQYF; CDR3nt: TGTGCCAGCAGCTTAGAGACTAGCGGGAGGTACGAGCAGTACTTC
d_gene: .; abundance: many; v_gene: TRBV20-1; j_gene: TRBJ1-1; CDR3aa: CSAFREGEDTEAFF; CDR3nt: TGCAGTGCTTTCAGGGAAGGGGAAGACACTGAAGCTTTCTTT
d_gene: .; abundance: .; v_gene: TRBV2; j_gene: TRBJ2-7; CDR3aa: CASSEDYSLEQYF; CDR3nt: TGTGCCAGCAGTGAAGACTATTCCCTCGAGCAGTACTTC
d_gene: .; abundance: .; v_gene: TRBV19; j_gene: TRBJ2-7; CDR3aa: CASSKSRLSGRTYERYF; CDR3nt: TGTGCCAGTAGTAAATCCCGGTTGAGCGGGCGAACCTACGAGCGGTACTTC
d_gene: TRBD1; abundance: .; v_gene: TRBV4-1; j_gene: TRBJ2-2; CDR3aa: CAISQVDRETGELFF; CDR3nt: TGCGCCATCAGCCAAGTAGACAGGGAGACCGGGGAGCTGTTTTTT
d_gene: .; abundance: many; v_gene: TRBV7-9; j_gene: TRBJ2-1; CDR3aa: CASSPRLAYGNEQFF; CDR3nt: TGTGCCAGCAGCCCCCGGCTAGCTTATGGGAATGAGCAGTTCTTC
d_gene: TRBD2; abundance: .; v_gene: TRBV11-2; j_gene: TRBJ2-2; CDR3aa: CASSLMLAGGTGELFF; CDR3nt: TGTGCCAGCAGCTTGATGCTAGCGGGAGGAACCGGGGAGCTGTTTTTT
d_gene: TRBD2; abundance: few; v_gene: TRBV7-2; j_gene: TRBJ2-2; CDR3aa: CASSLASGSSGELFF; CDR3nt: TGTGCCAGCAGCTTAGCTAGCGGGAGCTCCGGGGAGCTGTTTTTT
d_gene: .; abundance: few; v_gene: TRBV3-1; j_gene: TRBJ2-5; CDR3aa: CASSFYYQETQYF; CDR3nt: TGTGCCAGCAGCTTCTACTACCAAGAGACCCAGTACTTC